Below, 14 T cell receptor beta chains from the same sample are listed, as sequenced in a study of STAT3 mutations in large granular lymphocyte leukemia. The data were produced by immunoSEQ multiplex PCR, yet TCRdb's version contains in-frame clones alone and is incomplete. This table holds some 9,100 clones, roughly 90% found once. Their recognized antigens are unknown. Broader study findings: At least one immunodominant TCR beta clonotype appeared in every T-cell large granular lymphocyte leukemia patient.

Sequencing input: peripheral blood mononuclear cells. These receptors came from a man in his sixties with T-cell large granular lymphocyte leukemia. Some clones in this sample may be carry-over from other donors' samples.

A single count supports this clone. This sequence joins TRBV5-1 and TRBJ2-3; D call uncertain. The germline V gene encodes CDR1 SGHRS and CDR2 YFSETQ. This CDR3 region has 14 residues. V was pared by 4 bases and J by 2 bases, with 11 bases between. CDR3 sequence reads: CASSQVDTTDTQYF. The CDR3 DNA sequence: TGCGCCAGCAGCCAGGTGGATACCACAGATACGCAGTATTTT.

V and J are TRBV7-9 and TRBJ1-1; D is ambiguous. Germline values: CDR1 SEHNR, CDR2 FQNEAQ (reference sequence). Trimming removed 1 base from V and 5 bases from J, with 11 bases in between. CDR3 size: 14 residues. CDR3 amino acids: CASSLGEGWTEAFF. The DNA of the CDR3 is TGTGCCAGCAGCTTAGGGGAGGGTTGGACTGAAGCTTTCTTT.

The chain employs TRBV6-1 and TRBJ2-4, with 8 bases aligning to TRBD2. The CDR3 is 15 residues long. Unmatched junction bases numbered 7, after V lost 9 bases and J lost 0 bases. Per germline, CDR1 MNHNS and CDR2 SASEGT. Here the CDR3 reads CARGAGGLAKNIQYF. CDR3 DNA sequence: TGTGCCAGAGGGGCGGGAGGATTAGCCAAAAACATTCAGTACTTC.

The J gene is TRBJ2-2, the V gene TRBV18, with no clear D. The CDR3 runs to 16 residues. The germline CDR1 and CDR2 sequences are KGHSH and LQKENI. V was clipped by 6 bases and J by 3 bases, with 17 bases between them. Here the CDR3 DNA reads TGTGCCAGCTCCCCCGACCAGACCGCACACACCGGGGAGCTGTTTTTT. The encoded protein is CASSPDQTAHTGELFF.

The CDR3 nucleotides are TGTGCCAGCAGCCTCCTTCCCGTCTGGGCGAGCTCTGGAAACACCATATATTTT. It encodes CASSLLPVWASSGNTIYF. This chain uses TRBV7-9 with TRBJ1-3, with D unresolved. V was shortened by 5 bases and J by 0 bases, with 20 bases between the two germline ends. The germline V gene encodes CDR1 SEHNR and CDR2 FQNEAQ (reference sequence). The CDR3 is 18 amino acids.

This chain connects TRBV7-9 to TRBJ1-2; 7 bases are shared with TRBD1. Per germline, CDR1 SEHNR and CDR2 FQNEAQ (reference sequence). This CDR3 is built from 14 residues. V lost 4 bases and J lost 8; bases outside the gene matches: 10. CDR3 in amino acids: CASSSYNRGGGYTF. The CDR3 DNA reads TGTGCCAGCAGCTCGTACAACAGGGGAGGAGGCTACACCTTC.

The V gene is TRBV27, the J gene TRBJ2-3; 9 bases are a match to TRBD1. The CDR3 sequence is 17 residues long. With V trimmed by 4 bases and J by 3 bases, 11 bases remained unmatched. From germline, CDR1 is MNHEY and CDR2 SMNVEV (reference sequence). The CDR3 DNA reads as TGTGCCAGCAGTTACCTCCGGACAGGGGTCTTGACAGATACGCAGTATTTT. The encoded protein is CASSYLRTGVLTDTQYF.

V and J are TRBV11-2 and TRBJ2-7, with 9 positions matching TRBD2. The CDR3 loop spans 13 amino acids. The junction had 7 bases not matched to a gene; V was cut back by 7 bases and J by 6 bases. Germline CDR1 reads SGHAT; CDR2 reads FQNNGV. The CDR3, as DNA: TGTGCCAGCACAGGACTAGCGCCAGGCGAGCAGTACTTC. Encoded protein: CASTGLAPGEQYF.

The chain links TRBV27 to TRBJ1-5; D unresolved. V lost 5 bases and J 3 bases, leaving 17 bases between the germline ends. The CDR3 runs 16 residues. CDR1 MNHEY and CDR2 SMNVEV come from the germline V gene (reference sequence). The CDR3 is CASSPPHGTHNQPQHF. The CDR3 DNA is TGTGCCAGCAGTCCCCCCCACGGAACACACAATCAGCCCCAGCATTTT.

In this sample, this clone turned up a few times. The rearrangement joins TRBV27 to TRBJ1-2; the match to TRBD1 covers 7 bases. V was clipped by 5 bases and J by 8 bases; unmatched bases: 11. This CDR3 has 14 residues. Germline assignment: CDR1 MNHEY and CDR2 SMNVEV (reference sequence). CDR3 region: CASSPQTGSGGYTF. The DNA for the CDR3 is TGTGCCAGCAGTCCCCAGACAGGGTCGGGAGGCTACACCTTC.

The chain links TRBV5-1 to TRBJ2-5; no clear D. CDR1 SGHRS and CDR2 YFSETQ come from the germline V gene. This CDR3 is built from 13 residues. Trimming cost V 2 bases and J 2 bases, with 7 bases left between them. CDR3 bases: TGCGCCAGCAGCTTAAGCCCTCAAGAGACCCAGTACTTC. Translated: CASSLSPQETQYF.

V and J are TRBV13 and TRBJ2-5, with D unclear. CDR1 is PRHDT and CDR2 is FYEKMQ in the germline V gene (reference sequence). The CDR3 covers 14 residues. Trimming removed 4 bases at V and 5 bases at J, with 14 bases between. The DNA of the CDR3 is TGTGCCAGCAGCTCCTTTAGTAGCAGGGAGACCCAGTACTTC. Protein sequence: CASSSFSSRETQYF.

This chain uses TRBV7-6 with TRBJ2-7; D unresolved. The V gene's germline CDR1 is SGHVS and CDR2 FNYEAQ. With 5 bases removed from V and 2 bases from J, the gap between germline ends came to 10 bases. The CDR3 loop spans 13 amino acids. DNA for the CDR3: TGTGCCAGCAGCCGGGCCGAGACCTACGAGCAGTACTTC. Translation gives CASSRAETYEQYF. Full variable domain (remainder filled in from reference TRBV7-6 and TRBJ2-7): GAGVSQSPRYKVTKRGQDVALRCDPISGHVSLYWYRQALGQGPEFLTYFNYEAQQDKSGLPNDRFSAERPEGSISTLTIQRTEQRDSAMYRCASSRAETYEQYFGPGTRLTVT.

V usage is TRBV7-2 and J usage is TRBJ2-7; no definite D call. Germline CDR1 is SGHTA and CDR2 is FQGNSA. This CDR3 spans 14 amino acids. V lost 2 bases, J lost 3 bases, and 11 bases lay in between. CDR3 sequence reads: CASSLNGPNYEQYF. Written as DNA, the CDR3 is TGTGCCAGCAGCTTAAACGGCCCCAACTACGAGCAGTACTTC.